One sample yielded the 29 T cell receptor beta chains listed below, sequenced in a study of T cells in Graves' hyperthyroidism and ophthalmopathy. TCR beta CDR3 region amplification was performed from RNA transcripts. HTBI primers were the set used in a first-round RT-PCR of the TCR CDR3. TCRdb processed the multiplex PCR reads anew with MiXCR; each CDR3 protein has one entry. The sample contains 470,000 or so distinct CDR3 sequences, roughly 20% of which appear only once. The sequencing sample was made of blood. These receptors originate from a young man with Graves' hyperthyroidism.

The rearrangement links TRBV27 to TRBJ2-7, with 7 bases matching TRBD1. Trimming cost V 2 bases and J 4 bases; bases outside gene matches: 11. CDR1 and CDR2 (germline): MNHEY, SMNVEV (reference sequence). CDR3 length: 16 residues. The CDR3 protein is CASSLDRYRGSYEQYF. The CDR3, as DNA: TGTGCCAGCAGTTTAGACCGATACAGGGGATCGTACGAGCAGTACTTC.

Regarding this clonotype: A much larger clone lies a single base off, so this may be a read error. The chain joins TRBV28 to TRBJ1-1; D is unresolved. Germline CDR1 MDHEN, CDR2 SYDVKM. This CDR3 comprises 14 residues. DNA for the CDR3: TGTGCCAGCAGTTTATGGAACGGCTACACTGAATCTTTCTTT. It yields the protein CASSLWNGYTESFF.

A remark on this clonotype: This may stem from a read error, because a much larger clone lies one nucleotide away. Lacking the conserved final phenylalanine or tryptophan, this CDR3 likely reflects a read error. The CDR3: CSVEGRLYPPTEAFS. In nucleotides, the CDR3 is TGCAGCGTTGAAGGACGGCTCTACCCGCCCACTGAAGCTTTCTCT. This rearrangement joins TRBV29-1 to TRBJ1-1; D is uncertain. Germline assignment: CDR1 SQVTM and CDR2 ANQGSEA. The CDR3 covers 15 residues. Trimming removed 1 base from V and 4 bases from J, with 16 bases in between.

The V call is TRBV28, the J call TRBJ2-7, with D perhaps TRBD1 (8 bases). This CDR3 has 14 amino acids. V shed 7 bases and J shed 4 bases, with 17 bases lying between them. Germline values: CDR1 MDHEN, CDR2 SYDVKM. CDR3 loop: CASKQQGGPYEQYF. The CDR3, as DNA: TGTGCCAGCAAACAACAGGGGGGGCCTTACGAGCAGTACTTC.

This clonotype was detected many times. This chain connects TRBV9 to TRBJ1-1, with D perhaps matching TRBD1 (6 bases). There are 14 residues in the CDR3. V gave up 4 bases and J gave up 1 base, with 11 bases separating them. CDR1 is SGDLS, CDR2 YYNGEE, per germline. As DNA, the CDR3 is TGTGCCAGCAGCCCTATAGGGGGGAACACTGAAGCTTTCTTT. Translation gives CASSPIGGNTEAFF.

The chain employs TRBV12-3 or TRBV12-4 and TRBJ1-5; tentatively, D is TRBD1 (5 bases). The CDR3 contains 14 residues. The germline V and J ends were trimmed by 8 bases and 0 bases, with 11 bases remaining between them. DNA for the CDR3: TGTGCCAGCGCCGGGACGAATAGCAATCAGCCCCAGCATTTT. Its translation: CASAGTNSNQPQHF.

In its sample, this clonotype was seen a few times. The chain is built from TRBV11-2 and TRBJ2-7, with 15 bases identical to TRBD2. From germline, CDR1 is SGHAT and CDR2 FQNNGV. This CDR3 is 18 amino acids long. V lost 1 base, J lost 6 bases, and 10 bases stayed unmatched. CDR3 in amino acids: CASSLVPWTSGRAGEQYF. In DNA form, the CDR3 reads TGTGCCAGCAGCTTAGTTCCGTGGACTAGCGGGAGGGCCGGCGAGCAGTACTTC.

The chain joins TRBV6-1 to TRBJ1-2, with no clear D. With 7 bases removed from V and 6 bases from J, the gap between germline ends came to 15 bases. The germline gives CDR1 MNHNS, CDR2 SASEGT. This CDR3 comprises 13 residues. This CDR3 is CASTHTWGHGYTF. The CDR3 DNA follows: TGTGCCAGCACCCACACTTGGGGTCATGGCTACACCTTC.

This clonotype was detected ten times or more. The chain employs TRBV15 and TRBJ2-7; 7 bases are a match to TRBD1. The CDR3 has 15 amino acids. Germline V gene sequence: CDR1 LNHNV, CDR2 YYDKDF (reference sequence). The J segment lost 6 bases and the V segment lost 3 bases, leaving 11 bases of the junction unmatched. CDR3 DNA: TGTGCCACCAGCAGCCCTCGACAGGGAAGCATCGAGCAGTACTTC. Amino acids: CATSSPRQGSIEQYF.

This clonotype has at least ten counts. V usage is TRBV20-1 and J usage is TRBJ1-1, with D tentatively TRBD1 (6 bases). This CDR3 has 10 amino acids. V was trimmed by 6 bases and J by 10 bases, leaving 12 bases between them. Germline CDR1 is DFQATT and CDR2 is SNEGSKA (reference sequence). Here the CDR3 reads CSAYRDGAFF. The CDR3 bases are TGCAGTGCGTACAGGGACGGAGCTTTCTTT.

At least ten counts were recorded for this clonotype. This chain links TRBV29-1 with TRBJ2-7; no definite D call. Germline V CDR1 and CDR2: SQVTM, ANQGSEA. CDR3 size: 13 residues. V lost 2 bases and J 3 bases, leaving 11 bases between the germline ends. DNA for the CDR3: TGCAGCGTTGAAAATGGACCGAGCTACGAGCAGTACTTC. Its protein is CSVENGPSYEQYF.

The chain uses TRBV4-1 and TRBJ2-7; 8 bases align to TRBD1. Germline V CDR1 and CDR2: MGHRA, YSYEKL. The CDR3 loop spans 17 amino acids. V shed 3 bases and J 0 bases; nucleotides not matched to a gene: 10. The DNA of the CDR3 is TGCGCCAGCAGCCACCGATTCCCGGGACAGGACTCCTACGAGCAGTACTTC. The encoded protein is CASSHRFPGQDSYEQYF.

This clonotype has at least ten counts. V and J are TRBV9 and TRBJ2-7; the D call may be TRBD1 or TRBD2 (5 bases each). Germline assignment: CDR1 SGDLS and CDR2 YYNGEE. The V gene lost 0 bases and the J gene lost 6 bases, with 13 bases spanning the gap. This CDR3 is built from 14 residues. The CDR3 spells CASSVESERGEQYF. CDR3 DNA sequence: TGTGCCAGCAGCGTAGAATCCGAGAGGGGCGAGCAGTACTTC.

This clonotype was counted many times. The V call is TRBV19, the J call TRBJ1-5, with 7 positions matching TRBD1. Unmatched junction bases numbered 7, after V lost 6 bases and J lost 2 bases. Germline CDR1 reads LNHDA; CDR2 reads SQIVND (reference sequence). There are 15 residues in the CDR3. The CDR3 nucleotides are TGTGCCAGTAGAGAGCAAGGACAGGGCAATCAGCCCCAGCATTTT. It specifies CASREQGQGNQPQHF.

A word on this clonotype: One base away lies a much larger clone, so this may be a sequencing read error. V gene TRBV28 combines with J gene TRBJ2-7; 10 bases agree with TRBD2. Trimming at V came to 6 bases and at J to 1 base, leaving 3 bases not matched to a gene. Germline lookup yields CDR1 MDHEN and CDR2 SYDVKM. CDR3 size: 14 residues. CDR3 region: CASRGLANSYEQYF. CDR3 sequence (DNA): TGTGCCAGCAGGGGACTAGCGAATTCCTACGAGCAGTACTTC.

This clonotype occurred many times. This chain links TRBV4-1 with TRBJ2-5, with 8 bases fitting TRBD2. The CDR3 loop spans 16 amino acids. Germline loops: CDR1 MGHRA, CDR2 YSYEKL. The V and J ends lost 4 bases and 2 bases, in that order; junction bases with no gene match: 9. CDR3 sequence: CASSLSRGGLQETQYF. For the CDR3, the DNA is TGCGCCAGCAGCCTATCCCGCGGGGGGCTTCAAGAGACCCAGTACTTC.

This clonotype has ten or more counts. V gene TRBV28 combines with J gene TRBJ1-5; no firm D call. The CDR3 has 13 residues. Trimming took 2 bases from V and 7 from J, leaving 9 bases between them. CDR1 is MDHEN, CDR2 SYDVKM, per germline. The CDR3: CASSLAPKQPQHF. CDR3 sequence (DNA): TGTGCCAGCAGTTTAGCCCCGAAACAGCCCCAGCATTTT. The full variable domain, completed using reference TRBV28 and TRBJ1-5, is DVKVTQSSRYLVKRTGEKVFLECVQDMDHENMFWYRQDPGLGLRLIYFSYDVKMKEKGDIPEGYSVSREKKERFSLILESASTNQTSMYLCASSLAPKQPQHFGDGTRLSIL.

V gene TRBV9 combines with J gene TRBJ1-1, with 11 positions matching TRBD1. This CDR3 comprises 16 residues. With V trimmed by 4 bases and J by 5 bases, 10 bases remained unmatched. Germline V lookup: CDR1 SGDLS, CDR2 YYNGEE. The CDR3 DNA sequence: TGTGCCAGCAGCACAACGGGACAGGGGGATGTTACTGAAGCTTTCTTT. This sequence encodes CASSTTGQGDVTEAFF.

The sample holds a few counts of this clonotype. The V and J genes are TRBV11-2 and TRBJ2-7; TRBD2 matches 10 bases. There are 16 residues in the CDR3. From germline, CDR1 is SGHAT and CDR2 FQNNGV. After removal of 3 bases from V and 3 bases from J, the junction contained 8 bases not matched to a gene. The chain's CDR3 is CASSLGRAGGDYEQYF. CDR3 DNA: TGTGCCAGCAGCTTGGGAAGAGCGGGGGGGGACTACGAGCAGTACTTC.

This clonotype was counted ten times or more. The CDR3 bases are TGTGCCAGCAGTTCACACGGGGTGGAGACCCAGTACTTC. Its translation is CASSSHGVETQYF. This chain links TRBV6-5 with TRBJ2-5; possibly TRBD2 for D (5 bases). From germline, CDR1 is MNHEY and CDR2 SVGAGI. This CDR3 has 13 residues. V lost 4 bases, J lost 5 bases, and 11 bases lay in between.

There are a few counts of this clonotype. This chain joins TRBV6-5 and TRBJ1-2, with D perhaps matching TRBD1 (5 bases). The V end lost 8 bases, the J end lost 4 bases, and 11 bases lay between the germline ends. There are 12 residues in the CDR3. Germline V gene sequence: CDR1 MNHEY, CDR2 SVGAGI. CDR3 sequence (DNA): TGTGCCAGCGGTTCAGGGATCTATGGCTACACCTTC. Translated, it gives CASGSGIYGYTF.

This clonotype was observed once. The chain uses TRBV12-3 or TRBV12-4 and TRBJ2-5; D gene unclear. The CDR3 has 13 residues. Between the trimmed V and J ends, which lost 8 bases and 5 bases, there was a span of 15 bases. The CDR3 nucleotides read TGTGCCAGCTGGGAATACCCCCGGGAGACCCAGTACTTC. It codes for CASWEYPRETQYF.

With regard to this clonotype: Possible read error: a much larger clone is one base away. The V gene is TRBV5-5, the J gene TRBJ2-2, with 7 nucleotides matching TRBD1. The CDR3 is made up of 15 amino acids. Germline V gene data show CDR1 as SGHKS and CDR2 as YYEKEE (reference sequence). Germline trimming cut 1 base from V and 3 bases from J; bases unmatched to any gene: 3. CDR3 loop: CASSLTGADTGELFF. DNA of the CDR3: TGTGCCAGCAGCTTGACAGGGGCGGACACCGGGGAGCTGTTTTTT.

This clonotype has at least ten counts. CDR3 in amino acids: CASSLPGVGTEAFF. The CDR3 DNA reads TGTGCCAGCAGCTTACCAGGGGTCGGCACTGAAGCTTTCTTT. The V and J genes are TRBV13 and TRBJ1-1, with D possibly being TRBD1 (6 bases). The CDR3 has 14 amino acids. The germline gives CDR1 PRHDT, CDR2 FYEKMQ (reference sequence). V shed 2 bases and J shed 4 bases, with 11 bases lying between them. The full variable domain, rest sourced from reference TRBV13 and TRBJ1-1, is AAGVIQSPRHLIKEKRETATLKCYPIPRHDTVYWYQQGPGQDPQFLISFYEKMQSDKGSIPDRFSAQQFSDYHSELNMSSLELGDSALYFCASSLPGVGTEAFFGQGTRLTVV.

This clonotype occurred many times. V is TRBV20-1 and J is TRBJ2-7, with a possible D match to TRBD2 (6 bases). The V gene's germline CDR1 is DFQATT and CDR2 SNEGSKA (reference sequence). This CDR3 has 13 residues. The chain's CDR3 is CRAGTASSYEQYF. The CDR3 nucleotides read TGCAGAGCCGGGACTGCGAGCTCCTACGAGCAGTACTTC.

This clonotype has at least ten counts. The gene calls are TRBV5-1 and TRBJ1-1; tentatively, D is TRBD1 (6 bases). Germline lookup yields CDR1 SGHRS and CDR2 YFSETQ. The CDR3 is 14 residues long. The V and J ends lost 4 bases and 4 bases respectively, with 14 bases between them. The DNA for the CDR3 is TGCGCCAGCAGCAAAGGACAGATAAGCACTGAAGCTTTCTTT. Protein: CASSKGQISTEAFF.

This clonotype was recorded many times. The chain is built from TRBV14 and TRBJ1-1, with a weak D call TRBD1 (6 bases). Germline CDR1 is SGHDN and CDR2 is FVKESK. CDR3 length: 15 amino acids. V was clipped by 4 bases and J by 1 base, with 13 bases between them. The CDR3 protein is CASSRPGAWNTEAFF. The CDR3 DNA sequence: TGTGCCAGCAGCCGCCCAGGGGCCTGGAACACTGAAGCTTTCTTT.

This clonotype was found many times. The V gene is TRBV6-1, the J gene TRBJ2-2; perhaps TRBD1 as D (6 bases). The germline CDR1 and CDR2 sequences are MNHNS and SASEGT. This CDR3 has 17 residues. V lost 6 bases, J lost 6 bases, and 23 bases lay in between. The CDR3 sequence: CASSPNPPTGTAGELFF. The CDR3 DNA follows: TGTGCCAGCAGCCCCAACCCCCCCACAGGGACGGCCGGGGAGCTGTTTTTT.

This clonotype was seen a handful of times. A read error is possible here, since a much larger clone lies one base away. Here the CDR3 omits its conserved ending phenylalanine or tryptophan, so a read error is the likely source. The chain joins TRBV12-3 or TRBV12-4 to TRBJ1-1; TRBD1 might be the D (6 bases). Trimming took off 3 bases at V and 0 bases at J, with 17 bases between the two ends. The CDR3 consists of 17 residues. The CDR3 reads CASSFSISGQLNTEAFS. The CDR3 nucleotides read TGTGCCAGCAGTTTTTCAATTTCTGGACAGTTGAACACTGAAGCTTTCTCT.